Listed below are T cell receptor beta chains from one sample, sequenced in a study of cytomegalovirus exposure and HLA in healthy donors. The table came from immunoSEQ multiplex PCR; TCRdb's copy has only in-frame clones and leaves some out. This table has 97,000 or so clones, more than 70% appearing once. The sequenced sample was PBMCs. These receptors all stem from a male donor in good health and CMV-seropositive. Each CDR3 is given with its conserved first and last residue. Fields, in order: clone size, V gene, J gene, CDR3 protein. Some rows mark clone size as missing; the rest say once, few, many or name a class of expanded clone.

clone_size: -; v_call: TRBV29-1; j_call: TRBJ2-7; cdr3_aa: CSVGTSGVSYEQYF
clone_size: -; v_call: TRBV27; j_call: TRBJ2-7; cdr3_aa: CASSRPGLALSEQYF
clone_size: -; v_call: TRBV7-2; j_call: TRBJ2-7; cdr3_aa: CASSLAGPREQYF
clone_size: -; v_call: TRBV18; j_call: TRBJ2-2; cdr3_aa: CASSPGGVRDTGELFF
clone_size: -; v_call: TRBV7-3; j_call: TRBJ1-2; cdr3_aa: CASSPERANYGYTF
clone_size: few; v_call: TRBV18; j_call: TRBJ2-7; cdr3_aa: CASSHRDRSYEQYF
clone_size: -; v_call: TRBV19; j_call: TRBJ2-5; cdr3_aa: CASSIPGLQETQYF
clone_size: -; v_call: TRBV7-3; j_call: TRBJ2-3; cdr3_aa: CASSSGVNTDTQYF
clone_size: -; v_call: TRBV7-9; j_call: TRBJ2-7; cdr3_aa: CASSNGQEIMTYEQYF
clone_size: -; v_call: TRBV7-9; j_call: TRBJ1-5; cdr3_aa: CSSSFENNQPQHF
clone_size: -; v_call: TRBV6-5; j_call: TRBJ2-1; cdr3_aa: CASSPGGTWQFF
clone_size: -; v_call: TRBV14; j_call: TRBJ2-5; cdr3_aa: CASSYTQGAYGIGETQYF
clone_size: -; v_call: TRBV7-2; j_call: TRBJ2-1; cdr3_aa: CASSTGTSGRTYNEQFF
clone_size: few; v_call: TRBV9; j_call: TRBJ2-3; cdr3_aa: CASSVGGGGDTQYF